A selection of T cell receptor beta chains follows, all from one sample in a study of blood T cell repertoires in COVID-19. Assay used: immunoSEQ multiplex PCR; TCRdb lists only in-frame clones, some missing. The sample holds roughly 230,000 clones, around 90% seen once. Sequenced material: PBMCs or T cells enriched from blood (not recorded which). The receptor set was obtained from a man younger than 45 in a cohort exposed to, infected with or recovered from COVID-19 (not recorded which). Both conserved end residues are part of each CDR3. A D gene is named only where the DNA matches it firmly. The listing skips clone size in some rows; elsewhere it reads once, few, many or a size class.

TRBV7-2	few	-	TRBJ2-7	TGTGCCAGCAGCCCAGGGGGGAGCTCCTACGAGCAGTACTTC	CASSPGGSSYEQYF
TRBV18	-	-	TRBJ2-1	TGTGCCAGCTCACCCCATCAGAATGAGCAGTTCTTC	CASSPHQNEQFF
TRBV5-1	-	-	TRBJ2-1	TGCGCCAGCAGCGGGCCCCCGGCACGGGAGCAGTTCTTC	CASSGPPAREQFF
TRBV27	-	-	TRBJ2-7	TGTGCCAGCAGTTTATTTGAGGTATCAATCCACGAGCAGTACTTC	CASSLFEVSIHEQYF
TRBV12-3/TRBV12-4	-	-	TRBJ1-1	TGTGCCAGCAGCTCCCCCCGGACTACTGAAGCTTTCTTT	CASSSPRTTEAFF
TRBV9	-	-	TRBJ2-1	TGTGCCAGCAGCGGGGGGGACTCCTACAATGAGCAGTTCTTC	CASSGGDSYNEQFF
TRBV11-2	-	-	TRBJ2-2	TGTGCCAGCAGCTCATTAGCACTCGCGAACACCGGGGAGCTGTTTTTT	CASSSLALANTGELFF
TRBV24-1	-	-	TRBJ2-1	TGTGCCACCAGTGATCTCACACATTACAATGAGCAGTTCTTC	CATSDLTHYNEQFF
TRBV28	once	TRBD1	TRBJ1-2	TGTGCCAGCAGCTTGGGACAGGGATTTTATGGCTACACCTTC	CASSLGQGFYGYTF
TRBV19	-	-	TRBJ1-4	TGTGCCAGTAAGAGCCGTCCAAATGAAAAACTGTTTTTT	CASKSRPNEKLFF
TRBV7-7	-	TRBD2	TRBJ2-1	TGTGCTAGCAGCTTAGGAGGCGGGGGGAATGAGCAGTTCTTC	CASSLGGGGNEQFF
TRBV9	-	-	TRBJ1-6	TGTGCCAGCAGCGTCCAGACAGCGACGAATTCACCCCTCCACTTT	CASSVQTATNSPLHF
TRBV29-1	-	-	TRBJ1-2	TGCAGCGTTGAGGTCGGCTATGGCTACACCTTC	CSVEVGYGYTF
TRBV29-1	once	TRBD2	TRBJ2-1	TGCAGCGGGGGACTAGCGGGAGGGTCGAATGAGCAGTTCTTC	CSGGLAGGSNEQFF
TRBV24-1	-	TRBD2	TRBJ2-1	TGTGCCACCAGTGCAACCGGGACTAGCGGGATTGAGCAGTTCTTC	CATSATGTSGIEQFF
TRBV9	-	TRBD1	TRBJ2-7	TGTGCCAGCAGCGTAGCGGCAGGGGGCCTGTACGAGCAGTACTTC	CASSVAAGGLYEQYF
TRBV7-6	-	-	TRBJ1-1	TGTGCCAGCAGCTTGGAGACAGCATCGAACACTGAAGCTTTCTTT	CASSLETASNTEAFF
TRBV19	-	-	TRBJ1-2	TGTGCCAGTAGTATAGAGAGGACGGGGATTCGGGGCTACACCTTC	CASSIERTGIRGYTF
TRBV7-2	-	TRBD2	TRBJ2-7	TGTGCCAGCAGCTTGCAACTAGCGGGAGGGTACGAGCAGTACTTC	CASSLQLAGGYEQYF
TRBV6-5	once	-	TRBJ1-2	TGTGCCAGCAGTTTACTCTTGGGGGCGGCTAACTATGGCTACACCTTC	CASSLLLGAANYGYTF
TRBV5-1	-	TRBD1	TRBJ2-7	TGCGCCAGCAGCGGGGGACAGGGATATAGCTACGAGCAGTACTTC	CASSGGQGYSYEQYF
TRBV7-9	-	-	TRBJ2-1	TGTGCCAGCAGCTTTGTGGGGCAGGGGTACAATGAGCAGTTCTTC	CASSFVGQGYNEQFF
TRBV4-1	once	-	TRBJ1-2	TGCGCCAGCAGCCAAGAAGAGGGATTCTATGGCTACACCTTC	CASSQEEGFYGYTF
TRBV7-6	-	-	TRBJ2-7	TGTGCCAGCAGCTTCACAGGGAGAGGGGACGAGCAGTACTTC	CASSFTGRGDEQYF
TRBV5-1	-	-	TRBJ1-2	TGCGCCAGCAGCTTGTCCACTCGCTATGGCTACACCTTC	CASSLSTRYGYTF
TRBV6-6	once	-	TRBJ2-2	TGTGCCAGCAGCTCTATGGTGACCGGGGAGCTGTTTTTT	CASSSMVTGELFF
TRBV5-5	-	-	TRBJ1-1	TGTGCCAGCAGCTTGGTGTTTCAGCTAAGGAGCACTGAAGCTTTCTTT	CASSLVFQLRSTEAFF
TRBV18	-	-	TRBJ1-4	TGTGCCAGCTCACCACGGAAGGGGGCAACTAATGAAAAACTGTTTTTT	CASSPRKGATNEKLFF
TRBV7-3	-	TRBD2	TRBJ2-3	TGTGCCAGCAGCTCCTCACCCCGATCCGGGACTAGCGTGGACACAGATACGCAGTATTTT	CASSSSPRSGTSVDTDTQYF
TRBV6-5	-	-	TRBJ2-1	TGTGCCAGCAGTTACACGGGGGTAGGTATTGGAAATGAGCAGTTCTTC	CASSYTGVGIGNEQFF
TRBV28	-	-	TRBJ1-4	TGTGCCAGCAGTTTAGTAGGGCGGGGAGAAAAACTGTTTTTT	CASSLVGRGEKLFF
TRBV19	-	-	TRBJ2-2	TGTGCCAGTAGTATGACTTGGTCTGGGACCGGGGAGCTGTTTTTT	CASSMTWSGTGELFF
TRBV11-3	-	TRBD2	TRBJ2-1	TGTGCCAGCAGCCTGGGACTAGCGGGAGGAAGGTACAATGAGCAGTTCTTC	CASSLGLAGGRYNEQFF
TRBV27	-	-	TRBJ2-6	TGTGCCAGCGACTACGTGGGGGGGGGCTCAAACTCATCTGGGGCCAACGTCCTGACTTTC	CASDYVGGGSNSSGANVLTF
TRBV12-3/TRBV12-4	-	-	TRBJ2-1	TGTGCCAGCAGTCCTGGCCGCTACAATGAGCAGTTCTTC	CASSPGRYNEQFF
TRBV5-6	few	TRBD2	TRBJ2-5	TGTGCCAGCAGCTTCCGTACTAGCGGGAGAATCCAAGAGACCCAGTACTTC	CASSFRTSGRIQETQYF
TRBV9	-	TRBD2	TRBJ2-5	TGTGCCAGCAGCGACCAAAGGGGACTAGCTGGAGAGACCCAGTACTTC	CASSDQRGLAGETQYF
TRBV6-5	-	-	TRBJ2-7	TGTGCCAGCACCCCGATTTCCCCCGGTGATACGAAGCAGTACTTC	CASTPISPGDTKQYF
TRBV7-8	-	TRBD1	TRBJ2-7	TGTGCCAGCAGCTTCCGGGACAGGGGCACTTCGGGTTCCTACGAGCAGTACTTC	CASSFRDRGTSGSYEQYF
TRBV11-2	-	-	TRBJ2-7	TGTGCCAGCAGCTTACCCGGCAGGGCCGAGCAGTACTTC	CASSLPGRAEQYF
TRBV6-1	few	TRBD1	TRBJ1-5	TGTGCCAGCAGTGAAGGCGGACAGGCCACACGGCCCCAGCATTTT	CASSEGGQATRPQHF
TRBV9	few	-	TRBJ2-6	TGTGCCAGCAGGCGGGACAGCCACTCTGGGGCCAACGTCCTGACTTTC	CASRRDSHSGANVLTF
TRBV19	-	TRBD1	TRBJ1-5	TGTGCCACCAAGGGACAGGGGGCGTTTTGGGCCCAGCATTTT	CATKGQGAFWAQHF
TRBV19	-	-	TRBJ1-3	TGTGCCAGTAGCCGTGTGGGGGCGATCTCTGGAAACACCATATATTTT	CASSRVGAISGNTIYF
TRBV7-8	few	-	TRBJ2-1	TGTGCCAGCAGCCCGAAACGGACGGGGAGCTCCTACAATGAGCAGTTCTTC	CASSPKRTGSSYNEQFF
TRBV7-9	few	-	TRBJ2-7	TGTGCCAGCAGCTTACAGGGCAGGGTGTACGAGCAGTACTTC	CASSLQGRVYEQYF
TRBV20-1	-	-	TRBJ2-2	TGCAGTGCTAGTTGGCGGTGGAACACCGGGGAGCTGTTTTTT	CSASWRWNTGELFF
TRBV7-9	-	TRBD1	TRBJ1-1	TGTGCCAGCAGCCCCCTGCGGGGACAGGGGGCGAGGTACACTGAAGCTTTCTTT	CASSPLRGQGARYTEAFF